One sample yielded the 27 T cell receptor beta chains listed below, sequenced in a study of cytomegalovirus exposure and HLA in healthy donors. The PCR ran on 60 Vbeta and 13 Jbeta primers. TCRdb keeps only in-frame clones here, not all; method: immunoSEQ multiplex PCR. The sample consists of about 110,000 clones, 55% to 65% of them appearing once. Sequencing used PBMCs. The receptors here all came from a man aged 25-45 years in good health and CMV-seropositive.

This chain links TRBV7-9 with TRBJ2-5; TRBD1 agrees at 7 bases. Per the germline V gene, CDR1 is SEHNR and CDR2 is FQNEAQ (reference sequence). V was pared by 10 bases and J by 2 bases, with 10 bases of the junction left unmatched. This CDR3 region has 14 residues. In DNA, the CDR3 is TGTGCCATCGAAGGGGGCCTAAGTCAAGAGACCCAGTACTTC. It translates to CAIEGGLSQETQYF.

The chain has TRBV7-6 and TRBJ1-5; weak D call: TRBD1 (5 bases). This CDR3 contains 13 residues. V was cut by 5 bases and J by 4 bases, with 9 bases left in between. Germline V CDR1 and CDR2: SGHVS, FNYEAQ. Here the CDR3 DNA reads TGTGCCAGCAGCCCCGACAGTAATCAGCCCCAGCATTTT. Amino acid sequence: CASSPDSNQPQHF. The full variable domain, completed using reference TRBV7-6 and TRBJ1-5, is GAGVSQSPRYKVTKRGQDVALRCDPISGHVSLYWYRQALGQGPEFLTYFNYEAQQDKSGLPNDRFSAERPEGSISTLTIQRTEQRDSAMYRCASSPDSNQPQHFGDGTRLSIL.

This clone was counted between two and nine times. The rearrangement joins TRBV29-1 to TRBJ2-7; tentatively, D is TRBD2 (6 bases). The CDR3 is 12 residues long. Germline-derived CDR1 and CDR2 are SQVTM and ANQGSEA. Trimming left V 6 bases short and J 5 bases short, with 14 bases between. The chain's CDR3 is CSVHDPGDEQYF. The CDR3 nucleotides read TGCAGCGTCCACGACCCGGGAGACGAGCAGTACTTC.

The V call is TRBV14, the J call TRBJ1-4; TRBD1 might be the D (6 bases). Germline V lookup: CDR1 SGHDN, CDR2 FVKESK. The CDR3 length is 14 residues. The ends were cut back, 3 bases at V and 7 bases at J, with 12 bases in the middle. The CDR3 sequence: CASSHRGVREKLFF. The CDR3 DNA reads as TGTGCCAGCAGCCACAGGGGCGTTCGTGAAAAACTGTTTTTT.

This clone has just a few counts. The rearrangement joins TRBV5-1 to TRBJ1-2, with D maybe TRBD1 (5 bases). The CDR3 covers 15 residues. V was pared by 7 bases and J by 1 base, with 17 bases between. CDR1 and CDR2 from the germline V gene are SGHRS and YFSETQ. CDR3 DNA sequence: TGCGCCAGCGGAGTGGGGACTAGCGATAACTATGGCTACACCTTC. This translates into CASGVGTSDNYGYTF.

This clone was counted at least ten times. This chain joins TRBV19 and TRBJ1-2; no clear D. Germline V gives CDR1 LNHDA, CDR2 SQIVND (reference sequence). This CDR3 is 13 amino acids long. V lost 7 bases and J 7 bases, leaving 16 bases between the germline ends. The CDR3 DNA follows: TGTGCCAGTATCCAGACGGGGTATAGTGGCTACACCTTC. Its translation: CASIQTGYSGYTF.

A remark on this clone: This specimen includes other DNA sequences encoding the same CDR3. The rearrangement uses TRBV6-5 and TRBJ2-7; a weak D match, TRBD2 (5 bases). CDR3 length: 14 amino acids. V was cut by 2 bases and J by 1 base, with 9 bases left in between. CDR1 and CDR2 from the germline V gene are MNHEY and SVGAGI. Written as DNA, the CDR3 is TGTGCCAGCAGTTACGCAACGGGGTCCTACGAGCAGTACTTC. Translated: CASSYATGSYEQYF.

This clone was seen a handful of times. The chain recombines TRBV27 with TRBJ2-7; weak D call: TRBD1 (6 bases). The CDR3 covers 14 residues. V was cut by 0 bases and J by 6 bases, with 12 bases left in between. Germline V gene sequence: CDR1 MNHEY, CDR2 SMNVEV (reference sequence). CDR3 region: CASSLSPWGLEQYF. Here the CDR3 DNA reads TGTGCCAGCAGTTTATCCCCGTGGGGGCTCGAGCAGTACTTC.

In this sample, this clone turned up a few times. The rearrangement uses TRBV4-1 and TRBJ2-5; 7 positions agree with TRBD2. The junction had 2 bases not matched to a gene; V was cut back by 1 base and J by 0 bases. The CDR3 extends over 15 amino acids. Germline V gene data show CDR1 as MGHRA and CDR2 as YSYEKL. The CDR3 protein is CASSQVGGNQETQYF. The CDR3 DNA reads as TGCGCCAGCAGCCAAGTGGGAGGGAACCAAGAGACCCAGTACTTC.

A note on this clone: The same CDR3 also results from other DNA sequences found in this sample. The CDR3 bases are TGTGCCAGCTCCCCCGGGACAGGGGCCTACGAGCAGTACTTC. This sequence encodes CASSPGTGAYEQYF. The chain links TRBV18 to TRBJ2-7; TRBD1 matches at 10 bases. Germline V gene data show CDR1 as KGHSH and CDR2 as LQKENI. V shed 6 bases and J 2 bases; nucleotides not matched to a gene: 4. The CDR3 is made up of 14 amino acids.

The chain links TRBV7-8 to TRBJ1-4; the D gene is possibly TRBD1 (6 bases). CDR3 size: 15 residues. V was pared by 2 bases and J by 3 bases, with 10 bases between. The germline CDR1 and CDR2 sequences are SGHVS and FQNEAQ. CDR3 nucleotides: TGTGCCAGCAGCTTACTGGGGGCGGCTAATGAAAAACTGTTTTTT. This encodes CASSLLGAANEKLFF.

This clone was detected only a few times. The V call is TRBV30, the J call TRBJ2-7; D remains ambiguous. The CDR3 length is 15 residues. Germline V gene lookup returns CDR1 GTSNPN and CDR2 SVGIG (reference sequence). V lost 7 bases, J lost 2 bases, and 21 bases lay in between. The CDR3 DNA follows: TGTGCCTTCTCAACTCCCGCCAGGAAACCCTACGAGCAGTACTTC. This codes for CAFSTPARKPYEQYF.

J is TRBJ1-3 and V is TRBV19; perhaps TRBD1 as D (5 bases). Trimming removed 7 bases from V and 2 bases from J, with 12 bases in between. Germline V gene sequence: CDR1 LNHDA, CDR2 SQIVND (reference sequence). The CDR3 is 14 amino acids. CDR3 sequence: CASTQGSAGNTIYF. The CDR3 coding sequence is TGTGCCAGTACCCAGGGATCAGCTGGAAACACCATATATTTT.

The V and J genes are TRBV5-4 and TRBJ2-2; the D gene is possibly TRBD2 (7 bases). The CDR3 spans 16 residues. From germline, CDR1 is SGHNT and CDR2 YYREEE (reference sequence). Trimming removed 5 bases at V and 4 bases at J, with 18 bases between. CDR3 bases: TGTGCCAGCAGGGAGGGGGGGCCGGTGGGCACCGGGGAGCTGTTTTTT. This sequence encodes CASREGGPVGTGELFF.

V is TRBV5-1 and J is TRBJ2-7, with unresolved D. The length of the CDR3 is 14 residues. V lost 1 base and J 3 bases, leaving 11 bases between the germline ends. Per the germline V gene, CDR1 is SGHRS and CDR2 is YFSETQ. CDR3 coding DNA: TGCGCCAGCAGCTTGCAGGCGCAGTTCTACGAGCAGTACTTC. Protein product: CASSLQAQFYEQYF.

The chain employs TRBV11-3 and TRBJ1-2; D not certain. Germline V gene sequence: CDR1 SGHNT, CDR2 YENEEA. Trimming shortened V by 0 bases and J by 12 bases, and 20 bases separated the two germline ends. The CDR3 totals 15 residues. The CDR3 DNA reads TGTGCCAGCAGCTTAGATAAAACAGCTTTTATGGCTAACACCTTC. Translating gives CASSLDKTAFMANTF.

DNA of the CDR3: TGTGCCAGCAGCGAGGCACAGGGGGTGCGGCCCCAGCATTTT. Translated: CASSEAQGVRPQHF. This chain links TRBV6-1 with TRBJ1-5; TRBD1 aligns across 8 bases. After removal of 6 bases from V and 9 bases from J, the junction contained 10 bases not matched to a gene. CDR3 length: 14 amino acids. Germline values: CDR1 MNHNS, CDR2 SASEGT.

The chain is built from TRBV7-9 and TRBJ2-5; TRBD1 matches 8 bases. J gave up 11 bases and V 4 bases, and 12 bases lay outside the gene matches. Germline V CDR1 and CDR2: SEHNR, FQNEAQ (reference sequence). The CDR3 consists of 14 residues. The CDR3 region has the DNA TGTGCCAGCAGCTCACGGGACAGGCCTTGGGAGCAGTACTTC. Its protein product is CASSSRDRPWEQYF.

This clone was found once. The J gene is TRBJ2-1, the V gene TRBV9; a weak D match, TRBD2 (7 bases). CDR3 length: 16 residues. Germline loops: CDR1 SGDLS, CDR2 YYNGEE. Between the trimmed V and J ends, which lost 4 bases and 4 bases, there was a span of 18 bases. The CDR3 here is CASSPSPRGPYNEQFF. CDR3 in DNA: TGTGCCAGCAGCCCGTCGCCGCGGGGGCCGTACAATGAGCAGTTCTTC.

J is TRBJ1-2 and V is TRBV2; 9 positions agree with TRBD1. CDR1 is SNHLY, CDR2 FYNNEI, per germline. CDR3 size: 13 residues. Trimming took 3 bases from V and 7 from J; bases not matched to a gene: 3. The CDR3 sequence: CASSDSTGGGYTF. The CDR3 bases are TGTGCCAGCAGTGACTCGACAGGGGGTGGCTACACCTTC.

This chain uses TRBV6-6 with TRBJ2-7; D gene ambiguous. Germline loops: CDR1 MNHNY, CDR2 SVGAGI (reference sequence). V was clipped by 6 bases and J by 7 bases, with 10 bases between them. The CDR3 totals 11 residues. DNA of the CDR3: TGTGCCAGCAGACAACTCGGGGAGCAGTACTTC. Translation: CASRQLGEQYF.

The CDR3 reads CASKGQGSNEQFF. In DNA form, the CDR3 reads TGTGCCAGCAAAGGACAGGGGTCCAATGAGCAGTTCTTC. The chain recombines TRBV2 with TRBJ2-1, with TRBD1 matching 9 bases. The V and J ends lost 7 bases and 6 bases, in that order; junction bases with no gene match: 4. Germline V gene data show CDR1 as SNHLY and CDR2 as FYNNEI. This CDR3 spans 13 amino acids.

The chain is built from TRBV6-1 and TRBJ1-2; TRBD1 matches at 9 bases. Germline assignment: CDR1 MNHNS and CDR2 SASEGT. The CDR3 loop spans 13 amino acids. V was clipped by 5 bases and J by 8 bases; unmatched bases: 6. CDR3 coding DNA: TGTGCCAGCAGTCGGGACAGGGTGGAGGGCTACACCTTC. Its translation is CASSRDRVEGYTF.

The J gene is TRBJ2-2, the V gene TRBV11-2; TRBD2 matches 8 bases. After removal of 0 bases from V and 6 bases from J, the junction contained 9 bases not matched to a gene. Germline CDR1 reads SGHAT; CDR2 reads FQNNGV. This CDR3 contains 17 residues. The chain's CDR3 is CASSLDVTRGAAGELFF. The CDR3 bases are TGTGCCAGCAGCTTAGACGTAACGCGGGGGGCGGCCGGGGAGCTGTTTTTT.

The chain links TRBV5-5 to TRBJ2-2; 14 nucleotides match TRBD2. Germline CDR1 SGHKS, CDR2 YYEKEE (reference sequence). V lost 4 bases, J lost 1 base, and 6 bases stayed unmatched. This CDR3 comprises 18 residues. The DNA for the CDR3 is TGTGCCAGCAGCCCGTCCGGACTAGCGGGGGGGAACACCGGGGAGCTGTTTTTT. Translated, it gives CASSPSGLAGGNTGELFF.

The CDR3 DNA reads TGTGCCAGCAGCTTTGGGACAGGGGGATACGAAGGAGGCTACACCTTC. It encodes CASSFGTGGYEGGYTF. V usage is TRBV11-2 and J usage is TRBJ1-2; 11 bases fit TRBD1. The ends lost 3 bases at V and 8 bases at J; junction bases unmatched: 11. Germline V gene lookup returns CDR1 SGHAT and CDR2 FQNNGV. The CDR3 is made up of 16 amino acids.

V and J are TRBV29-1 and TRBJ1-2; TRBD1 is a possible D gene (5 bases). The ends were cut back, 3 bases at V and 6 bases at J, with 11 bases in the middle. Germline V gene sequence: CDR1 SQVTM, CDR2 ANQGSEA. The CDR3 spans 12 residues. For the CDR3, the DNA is TGCAGCGTTGAGGAGGGGTTGGATGGCTACACCTTC. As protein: CSVEEGLDGYTF. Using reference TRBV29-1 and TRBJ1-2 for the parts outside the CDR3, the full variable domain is SAVISQKPSRDICQRGTSLTIQCQVDSQVTMMFWYRQQPGQSLTLIATANQGSEATYESGFVIDKFPISRPNLTFSTLTVSNMSPEDSSIYLCSVEEGLDGYTFGSGTRLTVV.